This T cell receptor (beta chain) emerged from a study of graft-versus-host responses after intestinal transplantation. Study-level background: Recipients obtained multivisceral, liver-intestinal, or isolated intestinal transplants. All recipients were given anti-thymocyte globulin induction, and tacrolimus and steroids were then administered for around three years. Findings and caveats of the study: There were GvH clones found in recipient marrow, and some of them appeared first in ileum or blood.

The data were produced by immunoSEQ multiplex PCR, yet TCRdb's version contains in-frame clones alone and is incomplete. The data contain 85,000 to 110,000 clones, roughly 93% of them seen just once; the ten biggest clones take up 1% to 1.5%. The CDR3 has 16 residues. Germline V CDR1 and CDR2: SGDLS, YYNGEE. Germline trimming cut 3 bases from V and 2 bases from J; bases unmatched to any gene: 4. A remark on this clone: Its antigen is currently unknown.

The chain joins TRBV9 to TRBJ2-2, with TRBD1 identical over 10 bases. Sequenced material: unstimulated CD8+ T cells sorted from spleen or lymph node cells, taken before intestinal transplant. This TCR came from a human donor who received an intestinal transplant. Written as DNA, the CDR3 is TGTGCCAGCAGCGGACAGGGGGCGCAAAACACCGGGGAGCTGTTTTTT. As protein: CASSGQGAQNTGELFF.